This T cell receptor beta chain was found in a study of T cell repertoires in cytomegalovirus infection. V lost 6 bases and J 7 bases, leaving 15 bases between the germline ends. This CDR3 region has 14 residues. Comment on this clonotype: The antigen is undetermined.

From the reads, TCRdb called clonotypes with MiXCR, one entry per CDR3 protein. The repertoire holds 750,000 to 950,000 distinct CDR3 sequences, with about 29% as singletons. The specimen comprised cultured CD8+ T cells from PBMCs, sampled from culture after CMV antigen stimulation. This clonotype was sampled from a human donor in good health (CMV status not recorded). Some clones in this sample may be carry-over from other donors' samples. The rearrangement links TRBV12-3 or TRBV12-4 to TRBJ1-4, with D maybe TRBD1 (6 bases). CDR3 bases: TGTGCCAGCAGCAAACAGGGTGATTTTGAAAAACTGTTTTTT. It codes for CASSKQGDFEKLFF.